This T cell receptor beta chain was identified in a study of OX40 agonist ivuxolimab in advanced cancers. Overall study context: Patient treatment consisted of intravenous ivuxolimab administration every 2 weeks at 0.01 to 10 mg/kg. Under the entry rules, prior anti-PD-1, anti-PD-L1 or anti-CTLA-4 therapy was allowed, and 40% had some.

Regarding this clone: The antigen remains undetermined.

Findings and limits, study-wide: No antigen was identified for the clonally expanded peripheral T cells. Near-lowest levels of clonal expansion characterized partial responders at 0.1-3.0 mg/kg.

This table comes from immunoSEQ multiplex PCR, and its TCRdb copy is limited to in-frame clones, with some not included. The sample yields around 22,000 clones, just under 85% seen once. CDR1 is MNHEY, CDR2 SMNVEV, per germline (reference sequence). V shed 4 bases, J shed 4 bases, and the junction held 1 base outside the gene matches. The CDR3 has 14 amino acids. The specimen comprised CD4+ or CD8+ T cells sorted from blood, sampled in a trial of the OX40 agonist ivuxolimab. The sequence was collected from an adult with an advanced solid tumor such as melanoma, head and neck, liver or kidney cancer. The chain carries TRBV27 and TRBJ2-2; 9 nucleotides match TRBD1. CDR3 DNA sequence: TGTGCCAGCAGTTGGGGACAGGGCACCGGGGAGCTGTTTTTT. Translation gives CASSWGQGTGELFF.